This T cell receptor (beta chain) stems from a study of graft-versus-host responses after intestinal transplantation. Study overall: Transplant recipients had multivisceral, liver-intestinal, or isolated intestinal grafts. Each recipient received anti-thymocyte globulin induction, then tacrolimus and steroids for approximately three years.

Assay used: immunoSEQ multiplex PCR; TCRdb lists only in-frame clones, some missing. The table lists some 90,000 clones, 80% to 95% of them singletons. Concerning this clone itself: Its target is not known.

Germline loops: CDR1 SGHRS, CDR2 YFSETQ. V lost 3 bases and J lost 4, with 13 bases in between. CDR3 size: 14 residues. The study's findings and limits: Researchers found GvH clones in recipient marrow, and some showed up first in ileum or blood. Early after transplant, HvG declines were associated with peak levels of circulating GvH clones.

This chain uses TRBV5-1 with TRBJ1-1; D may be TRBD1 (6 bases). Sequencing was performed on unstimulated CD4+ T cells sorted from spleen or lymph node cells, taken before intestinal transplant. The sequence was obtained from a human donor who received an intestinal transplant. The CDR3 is CASSSENRATEAFF. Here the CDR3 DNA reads TGCGCCAGCAGCTCGGAGAACAGGGCCACTGAAGCTTTCTTT.